This T cell receptor (beta chain) was identified in a study of blood T cell repertoires in COVID-19. The CDR3 runs 17 residues. Deletions cut 2 bases from V and 2 bases from J, with 17 bases between. Germline V lookup: CDR1 KGHDR, CDR2 SFDVKD. The authors' processing: Amplification from reference gene primers served as the basis for estimated nucleated cell counts. The table came from immunoSEQ multiplex PCR; TCRdb's copy has only in-frame clones and leaves some out. V, J and clone size are those of that table, while D and trimming were read from the DNA. The sample contains around 40,000 clones, 60% to 85% of which appear only once.

The chain joins TRBV24-1 to TRBJ2-5; D unresolved. Sequencing input: peripheral blood. The receptor comes from a man between 70 and 80 years old with acute or convalescent COVID-19. CDR3 protein: CATSDWNRPSLQETQYF. The CDR3 DNA follows: TGTGCCACCAGTGATTGGAACAGACCTTCTTTACAAGAGACCCAGTACTTC.